Each of the 24 T cell receptor beta chains below was sequenced from the same sample in a study of T cells in Graves' hyperthyroidism and ophthalmopathy. RNA transcripts gave rise to amplified TCR beta CDR3 regions. An initial round of RT-PCR targeting the TCR CDR3 relied on the HTBI primer set. TCRdb reprocessed the multiplex PCR reads via MiXCR and lists one record per CDR3 protein. The sample comprises hundreds of thousands of distinct CDR3 sequences, 20% of which are singletons, and about 34% rests with the top ten. The sample comprised blood. The receptors originated from a young man with Graves' ophthalmopathy.

This clonotype has a count of ten or more. The chain joins TRBV7-2 to TRBJ2-1; 11 bases are shared with TRBD2. Germline assignment: CDR1 SGHTA and CDR2 FQGNSA. The CDR3 extends over 14 amino acids. J gave up 7 bases and V 4 bases, and 3 bases lay outside the gene matches. The chain's CDR3 is CASSSRTSGNEQFF. CDR3 DNA: TGTGCCAGCAGCTCTCGGACTAGCGGGAATGAGCAGTTCTTC.

V is TRBV5-1 and J is TRBJ2-5, with D perhaps TRBD2 (5 bases). V lost 2 bases and J 2 bases, leaving 16 bases between the germline ends. Germline values: CDR1 SGHRS, CDR2 YFSETQ. The length of the CDR3 is 16 residues. The CDR3 DNA follows: TGCGCCAGCAGCTTCGGACTCCGTTTAGATCAAGAGACCCAGTACTTC. Translating gives CASSFGLRLDQETQYF.

This clonotype showed up many times. This chain uses TRBV3-1 with TRBJ2-1; maybe TRBD1 (8 bases). Germline assignment: CDR1 LGHDT and CDR2 YNNKEL (reference sequence). V lost 2 bases, J lost 3 bases, and 14 bases lay in between. The CDR3 is 16 amino acids. In nucleotides, the CDR3 is TGTGCCAGCAGCCAAACAGGGGGGGGACACTACAATGAGCAGTTCTTC. Its translation is CASSQTGGGHYNEQFF.

This clonotype was seen ten or more times. V is TRBV6-5 and J is TRBJ1-1, with D possibly matching TRBD1 (5 bases). Germline CDR1 reads MNHEY; CDR2 reads SVGAGI. V lost 3 bases, J lost 5 bases, and 13 bases lay in between. This CDR3 is 14 amino acids long. The chain's CDR3 is CASSYRDLGTEAFF. As DNA, the CDR3 is TGTGCCAGCAGTTATCGGGACCTCGGGACTGAAGCTTTCTTT.

This clonotype came up once. The chain joins TRBV2 to TRBJ2-5; possibly TRBD1 for D (6 bases). The CDR3 covers 12 residues. V gave up 10 bases and J gave up 3 bases, with 12 bases separating them. Germline V gene lookup returns CDR1 SNHLY and CDR2 FYNNEI. The CDR3 DNA follows: TGTGCCATCACGACAGGAGAAGAGACCCAGTACTTC. This encodes CAITTGEETQYF.

The chain couples TRBV5-1 to TRBJ1-4; possibly TRBD1 for D (6 bases). CDR3 length equals 14 residues. The germline V gene encodes CDR1 SGHRS and CDR2 YFSETQ. Trimming stripped 5 bases from V and 7 bases from J, with 15 bases between. The CDR3 DNA reads as TGCGCCAGCAGTAGGGCCGGGACACTTGAAAAACTGTTTTTT. Its protein is CASSRAGTLEKLFF.

The table lists this clonotype with many counts. The chain couples TRBV15 to TRBJ1-5; D remains unclear. This CDR3 spans 17 amino acids. Germline V lookup: CDR1 LNHNV, CDR2 YYDKDF (reference sequence). Trimming removed 1 base from V and 0 bases from J, with 13 bases in between. Here the CDR3 DNA reads TGTGCCACCAGCAGAGTCCTGAAACTCTATAGCAATCAGCCCCAGCATTTT. It yields the protein CATSRVLKLYSNQPQHF. The complete variable domain, with remaining parts taken from reference TRBV15 and TRBJ1-5, reads DAMVIQNPRYQVTQFGKPVTLSCSQTLNHNVMYWYQQKSSQAPKLLFHYYDKDFNNEADTPDNFQSRRPNTSFCFLDIRSPGLGDTAMYLCATSRVLKLYSNQPQHFGDGTRLSIL.

On this clonotype: The junction shows a germline mismatch at one end, possibly a read error. The chain employs TRBV6-2 or TRBV6-3 and TRBJ1-2; tentative D call: TRBD1 (6 bases). Germline V gives CDR1 MNHEY, CDR2 SVGEGT. This CDR3 spans 16 amino acids. CDR3 coding DNA: TGTACCAGCAGATTGCTGGGGGGCCGTACTATTTATGGCTACACCTTC. Its protein product is CTSRLLGGRTIYGYTF.

This clonotype was detected only once. A much bigger clone sits one base away, suggesting this may be a read error. The genes are TRBV20-1 and TRBJ1-1; 9 bases line up with TRBD1. Germline V gene sequence: CDR1 DFQATT, CDR2 SNEGSKA (reference sequence). This CDR3 comprises 14 residues. The CDR3 DNA sequence: TGCAGTGCGCGCATACAGGGGGCTGGCACTGAAGCTTCCTTT. Translating it yields CSARIQGAGTEASF.

This chain joins TRBV6-2 or TRBV6-3 and TRBJ1-4; D unresolved. The length of the CDR3 is 13 residues. Trimming removed 1 base at V and 8 bases at J, with 8 bases between. Germline values: CDR1 MNHEY, CDR2 SVGEGT. The CDR3 region is CASSYLPGEKLFF. The CDR3 region has the DNA TGTGCCAGCAGTTACTTACCGGGAGAAAAACTGTTTTTT.

V gene TRBV20-1 combines with J gene TRBJ1-1; D is possibly TRBD1 (5 bases). Germline loops: CDR1 DFQATT, CDR2 SNEGSKA (reference sequence). This CDR3 spans 16 amino acids. V lost 0 bases and J lost 0, with 14 bases in between. In DNA, the CDR3 is TGCAGTGCTAGAGATAGTAAGGGGCGGTTGAACACTGAAGCTTTCTTT. Its translation: CSARDSKGRLNTEAFF.

This clonotype was seen ten or more times. The chain couples TRBV3-1 to TRBJ2-3; 9 bases are a match to TRBD2. J gave up 2 bases and V 4 bases, and 4 bases lay outside the gene matches. This CDR3 has 15 residues. CDR1 is LGHDT and CDR2 is YNNKEL in the germline V gene (reference sequence). The CDR3 DNA sequence: TGTGCCAGCAGCCGGGGACTAGCCGACACAGATACGCAGTATTTT. Translated, it gives CASSRGLADTDTQYF.

The CDR3 spells CAISDRDRDPDTQYF. In DNA form, the CDR3 reads TGTGCCATCAGTGATAGGGACAGGGATCCAGATACGCAGTATTTT. V usage is TRBV10-3 and J usage is TRBJ2-3, with 9 bases aligning to TRBD1. Germline assignment: CDR1 ENHRY and CDR2 SYGVKD. This CDR3 spans 15 amino acids. Trimming removed 3 bases from V and 4 bases from J; junction bases left unmatched: 5.

There are many counts of this clonotype. The chain employs TRBV7-2 and TRBJ2-7; weak D call: TRBD2 (5 bases). The CDR3 contains 15 residues. The V end was cut by 1 base, the J end by 5 bases, with 15 bases between. Germline CDR1 and CDR2: SGHTA and FQGNSA. The CDR3 region has the DNA TGTGCCAGCAGCTTAGGCCGGGGTATGGGAAACGAGCAGTACTTC. Its protein is CASSLGRGMGNEQYF.

This clonotype was observed at least ten times. V gene TRBV29-1 combines with J gene TRBJ1-1; 7 nucleotides agree with TRBD1. This CDR3 comprises 13 residues. Germline-derived CDR1 and CDR2 are SQVTM and ANQGSEA. V lost 8 bases and J lost 4; bases outside the gene matches: 10. The CDR3 protein is CSTNDRAGTEAFF. The CDR3 region has the DNA TGCAGCACCAACGACAGGGCGGGCACTGAAGCTTTCTTT. The full variable domain, with the rest looked up from reference TRBV29-1 and TRBJ1-1, is SAVISQKPSRDICQRGTSLTIQCQVDSQVTMMFWYRQQPGQSLTLIATANQGSEATYESGFVIDKFPISRPNLTFSTLTVSNMSPEDSSIYLCSTNDRAGTEAFFGQGTRLTVV.

The V gene is TRBV6-2 or TRBV6-3, the J gene TRBJ1-6; D perhaps matches TRBD1 (5 bases). CDR3 length: 16 amino acids. Germline CDR1 and CDR2: MNHEY and SVGEGT. V lost 6 bases to trimming and J lost 7 bases, with 19 bases between them. CDR3 loop: CASRRSIQASNSPLHF. CDR3 in DNA: TGTGCCAGCAGACGCTCTATACAGGCCTCGAATTCACCCCTCCACTTT.

This rearrangement joins TRBV4-1 to TRBJ2-2, with TRBD2 identical over 8 bases. The V gene end was trimmed by 1 base and the J gene end by 0 bases; junction bases not matched to a gene: 7. This CDR3 contains 18 residues. Germline V gives CDR1 MGHRA, CDR2 YSYEKL. The CDR3 protein is CASSQAVLAVANTGELFF. In DNA, the CDR3 is TGCGCCAGCAGCCAAGCGGTACTAGCGGTCGCGAACACCGGGGAGCTGTTTTTT.

Only a few counts were recorded for this clonotype. The V gene is TRBV9, the J gene TRBJ1-6; the match to TRBD1 covers 10 bases. Germline lookup yields CDR1 SGDLS and CDR2 YYNGEE. This CDR3 has 16 amino acids. Trimming removed 4 bases from V and 8 bases from J; junction bases left unmatched: 9. CDR3 in DNA: TGTGCCAGCAGCCCCGGACCCGGGACAGGGGATTCACCCCTCCACTTT. It is translated as CASSPGPGTGDSPLHF. Variable domain in full (rest from reference TRBV9 and TRBJ1-6): DSGVTQTPKHLITATGQRVTLRCSPRSGDLSVYWYQQSLDQGLQFLIQYYNGEERAKGNILERFSAQQFPDLHSELNLSSLELGDSALYFCASSPGPGTGDSPLHFGNGTRLTVT.

In this sample, this clonotype turned up many times. The J gene is TRBJ1-5, the V gene TRBV20-1; TRBD1 is a possible D gene (5 bases). V was cut by 6 bases and J by 5 bases, with 11 bases left in between. CDR1 is DFQATT and CDR2 is SNEGSKA in the germline V gene (reference sequence). The CDR3 has 12 amino acids. As DNA, the CDR3 is TGCAGTGCCTCGAGGGACGATCAGCCCCAGCATTTT. This encodes CSASRDDQPQHF.

This clonotype was seen more than once but under ten times. The chain links TRBV5-1 to TRBJ1-1; D is undetermined. Trimming shortened V by 1 base and J by 1 base, and 8 bases separated the two germline ends. This CDR3 is 14 amino acids long. The germline V gene has CDR1 SGHRS and CDR2 YFSETQ. The CDR3 DNA reads TGCGCCAGCAGCTTGACGCCCTCGAACACTGAAGCTTTCTTT. Translation: CASSLTPSNTEAFF.

About this clonotype: The CDR3 end shows no conserved phenylalanine or tryptophan, and so a read error is likely. The limits of the CDR3 on the DNA are not certain, so only TCRdb's listed CDR3 is given. This chain uses TRBV2 with TRBJ1-1; the table assigns TRBD1, which was not confirmed against the DNA. The CDR3 sequence runs 17 residues, both termini included. Germline V gene data show CDR1 as SNHLY and CDR2 as FYNNEI. CDR3 sequence reads: CASSEETGREWNTESFL.

This clonotype came up many times. V gene TRBV11-2 combines with J gene TRBJ2-3; D is unresolved. Trimming removed 5 bases from V and 1 base from J, with 10 bases in between. The CDR3 sequence is 14 residues long. Germline assignment: CDR1 SGHAT and CDR2 FQNNGV. CDR3 sequence: CASSRWEGTDTQYF. DNA of the CDR3: TGTGCCAGCAGCCGATGGGAAGGCACAGATACGCAGTATTTT.

The chain joins TRBV7-2 to TRBJ2-3; 8 positions match TRBD2. This CDR3 spans 17 amino acids. V shed 1 base and J 5 bases; nucleotides not matched to a gene: 11. CDR1 SGHTA and CDR2 FQGNSA come from the germline V gene. The CDR3 coding sequence is TGTGCCAGCAGCTTAGTTGATAGCGGGATTTATGGAGATACGCAGTATTTT. Translated, it gives CASSLVDSGIYGDTQYF.

This clonotype was picked up many times. The chain couples TRBV28 to TRBJ2-1; 9 bases fit TRBD2. CDR1 and CDR2 (germline): MDHEN, SYDVKM. V lost 10 bases to trimming and J lost 2 bases; unmatched junction nucleotides: 9. This CDR3 spans 15 amino acids. The CDR3 is CATRGAGGTYNEQFF. CDR3 sequence (DNA): TGTGCCACCCGGGGAGCGGGAGGCACCTACAATGAGCAGTTCTTC.